This TCR beta chain was recorded in a study of T cells after yellow fever vaccination. Study findings and constraints: Abundant clonotypes from the bulk population could have been carried over as contaminants into FACS-sorted repertoires. Overlap between CD4 and CD8 compartments was detected for a small share of clonotypes.

It was through 5'RACE template switching that TCR cDNA was made, with a universal primer site and UMIs added. TCRdb itself ran the 5' RACE reads through MiXCR, one entry per CDR3 protein. The table shows around 30,000 distinct CDR3 sequences, with over 5% occurring only once. V lost 3 bases and J 5 bases, leaving 14 bases between the germline ends. The CDR3 extends over 14 amino acids. Germline V lookup: CDR1 MNHEY, CDR2 SVGAGI. This chain uses TRBV6-5 with TRBJ2-7; TRBD1 might be the D (6 bases). The sample in question was PBMCs, either bulk or a sorted T-cell subset (CD4+, CD8+, memory, or dextramer-sorted; not recorded which), obtained on the day of the yellow fever booster vaccination. This TCR was recovered from a man aged 30 to 39 who received the YFV17D yellow fever vaccine. CDR3 nucleotide sequence: TGTGCCAGCAGTTATTTGGGGGCGGCGGACGAGCAGTACTTC. Residues: CASSYLGAADEQYF.